Listed below are T cell receptor beta chains from one sample, sequenced in a study of OX40 agonist ivuxolimab in advanced cancers. The data were produced by immunoSEQ multiplex PCR, yet TCRdb's version contains in-frame clones alone and is incomplete. The profile shows under 70,000 clones, 80% to 90% of them singletons. This specimen was CD4+ or CD8+ T cells sorted from blood, taken in a trial of the OX40 agonist ivuxolimab. The receptors were sampled from an adult with an advanced solid tumor such as melanoma, head and neck, liver or kidney cancer. CDR3s include the opening cysteine and the closing phenylalanine or tryptophan. A D gene is named only where the DNA matches it firmly. Clone size is not always given. Where it is, it says once, few, many or a class for expanded clones.

V: TRBV5-1; D: -; J: TRBJ1-1; size: -; DNA: TGCGCCAGCAGCTGGGAAGGTGCCCGCAACACTGAAGCTTTCTTT; CDR3: CASSWEGARNTEAFF
V: TRBV10-3; D: TRBD1; J: TRBJ2-5; size: -; DNA: TGTGCCATCAGTGGGGGACAGGGCAATGAAGAGTCGGAGACCCAGTACTTC; CDR3: CAISGGQGNEESETQYF
V: TRBV5-1; D: -; J: TRBJ1-1; size: -; DNA: TGCGCCAGCAGCTTGGACAGATCAAACACTGAAGCTTTCTTT; CDR3: CASSLDRSNTEAFF
V: TRBV6-6; D: TRBD2; J: TRBJ2-1; size: once; DNA: TGTGCCAGCAGCCACCGCGGGGGGCGCTCCTACAATGAGCAGTTCTTC; CDR3: CASSHRGGRSYNEQFF
V: TRBV9; D: -; J: TRBJ1-6; size: few; DNA: TGTGCCAGCAGCGGAGGCTATAGGGATTCACCCCTCCACTTT; CDR3: CASSGGYRDSPLHF
V: TRBV2; D: TRBD1; J: TRBJ2-1; size: -; DNA: TGTGCCAGCCTCCGGGACAGGGCTCTCAATGAGCAGTTCTTC; CDR3: CASLRDRALNEQFF
V: TRBV5-4; D: TRBD2; J: TRBJ2-7; size: -; DNA: TGTGCCAGCAGCTTGGCCGAAGGGAGCGGGGACGAGCAGTACTTC; CDR3: CASSLAEGSGDEQYF
V: TRBV11-2; D: -; J: TRBJ2-7; size: -; DNA: TGTGCCAGCAGCCCGTTTGTCTTTAGGCTTTCCTACGAGCAGTACTTC; CDR3: CASSPFVFRLSYEQYF
V: TRBV5-1; D: -; J: TRBJ2-6; size: -; DNA: TGCGCCAGCTCGGCTCTTCCAACCTCTGGGGCCAACGTCCTGACTTTC; CDR3: CASSALPTSGANVLTF
V: TRBV6-1; D: -; J: TRBJ1-4; size: -; DNA: TGTGCCAGCAGTCCCGGTGGAGAAAAACTGTTTTTT; CDR3: CASSPGGEKLFF
V: TRBV29-1; D: -; J: TRBJ2-3; size: -; DNA: TGCAGCGGAGGCGGAGGGAGCACAGATACGCAGTATTTT; CDR3: CSGGGGSTDTQYF
V: TRBV9; D: TRBD1; J: TRBJ1-6; size: -; DNA: TGTGCCAGCGCTTTCGGACAGGGTGATTCACCCCTCCACTTT; CDR3: CASAFGQGDSPLHF
V: TRBV5-4; D: -; J: TRBJ1-4; size: -; DNA: TGTGCCAGCAGCCCTGACAGTAATAATGAAAAACTGTTTTTT; CDR3: CASSPDSNNEKLFF
V: TRBV18; D: -; J: TRBJ2-5; size: -; DNA: TGTGCCAGCTCACCTCGGTTAATAGAGACCCAGTACTTC; CDR3: CASSPRLIETQYF
V: TRBV7-6; D: -; J: TRBJ2-2; size: once; DNA: TGTGCCAGCAGCTTAGTAGGGGTCGGGGAGCTGTTTTTT; CDR3: CASSLVGVGELFF
V: TRBV18; D: -; J: TRBJ2-7; size: once; DNA: TGTGCCAGCTCACCACAGGGTATCTACGAGCAGTACTTC; CDR3: CASSPQGIYEQYF
V: TRBV19; D: -; J: TRBJ2-4; size: -; DNA: TGTGCCAGTAGTATAGGCATTTTTATGAAAAACATTCAGTACTTC; CDR3: CASSIGIFMKNIQYF
V: TRBV6-1; D: TRBD2; J: TRBJ2-5; size: -; DNA: TGTGCCAGCAGTGTTGGGGGGGTAGAGACCCAGTACTTC; CDR3: CASSVGGVETQYF
V: TRBV2; D: -; J: TRBJ2-7; size: -; DNA: TGTGCCAGCAGTGTCGGCGACTACCTCTACGAGCAGTACTTC; CDR3: CASSVGDYLYEQYF
V: TRBV7-9; D: -; J: TRBJ2-5; size: once; DNA: TGTGCCAGCAGTCCCCGGACTATGCGGCACCAAGAGACCCAGTACTTC; CDR3: CASSPRTMRHQETQYF
V: TRBV28; D: -; J: TRBJ1-2; size: -; DNA: TGTGCCAGCAGTCTCAGTAACTATGGCTACACCTTC; CDR3: CASSLSNYGYTF
V: TRBV7-8; D: -; J: TRBJ1-1; size: -; DNA: TGTGCCAGCAGCCCCCGGTTTGGGTTTGAAGCTTTCTTT; CDR3: CASSPRFGFEAFF
V: TRBV19; D: -; J: TRBJ2-2; size: -; DNA: TGTGCCAGTTCCCGACAGGTCAACACCGGGGAGCTGTTTTTT; CDR3: CASSRQVNTGELFF
V: TRBV29-1; D: -; J: TRBJ1-5; size: -; DNA: TGCAGCGTTGGGGGGCCCGATCAGCCCCAGCATTTT; CDR3: CSVGGPDQPQHF
V: TRBV4-1; D: -; J: TRBJ2-2; size: -; DNA: TGCGCCAGCAGCTACCAGGTCGGCGCGAACACCGGGGAGCTGTTTTTT; CDR3: CASSYQVGANTGELFF
V: TRBV19; D: -; J: TRBJ1-5; size: -; DNA: TGTGCCAGTAGTATCGATGGGGGGTATCAGCCCCAGCATTTT; CDR3: CASSIDGGYQPQHF
V: TRBV5-6; D: -; J: TRBJ2-7; size: -; DNA: TGTGCCAGCAGACCGCTGGGGACAAGCTCCTACGAGCAGTACTTC; CDR3: CASRPLGTSSYEQYF
V: TRBV5-4; D: TRBD2; J: TRBJ2-3; size: -; DNA: TGTGCCAGCAGCTTGTATGGAGCCGGGAGGCCCCCGGATACGCAGTATTTT; CDR3: CASSLYGAGRPPDTQYF
V: TRBV5-1; D: TRBD2; J: TRBJ2-1; size: -; DNA: TGCGCCAGCAGCTTGGGTCGTGGGAGGGCCCTCTACAATGAGCAGTTCTTC; CDR3: CASSLGRGRALYNEQFF
V: TRBV4-1; D: TRBD1; J: TRBJ2-2; size: once; DNA: TGCGCCAGCAGCATGCGGACAGGGTCGAACACCGGGGAGCTGTTTTTT; CDR3: CASSMRTGSNTGELFF
V: TRBV4-2; D: -; J: TRBJ1-4; size: -; DNA: TGTGCCAGCAGCCCGCGTGGTCCGGGAGTTAATGAAAAACTGTTTTTT; CDR3: CASSPRGPGVNEKLFF
V: TRBV28; D: TRBD2; J: TRBJ2-5; size: -; DNA: TGTGCCAGCAGATACTACCCGACTAGCGGGGGGGACGAGACCCAGTACTTC; CDR3: CASRYYPTSGGDETQYF
V: TRBV27; D: -; J: TRBJ1-1; size: -; DNA: TGTGCCAGCGCTCGAGCGGGGGCAGGGGCGCCTGAAGCTTTCTTT; CDR3: CASARAGAGAPEAFF
V: TRBV7-6; D: TRBD1; J: TRBJ1-6; size: few; DNA: TGTGCCAGCAGCTTAGGGGGAGGGGACAGGAGTTCACCCCTCCACTTT; CDR3: CASSLGGGDRSSPLHF
V: TRBV28; D: TRBD1; J: TRBJ2-1; size: few; DNA: TGTGCCAGCAGCCGCCGGACAGGAGCCGATGAGCAGTTCTTC; CDR3: CASSRRTGADEQFF
V: TRBV28; D: -; J: TRBJ1-2; size: -; DNA: TGTGCCAGCAAACTTAGGGGGACGACTAACTATGGCTACACCTTC; CDR3: CASKLRGTTNYGYTF
V: TRBV7-3; D: TRBD1; J: TRBJ2-1; size: once; DNA: TGTGCCAGCAGCTCTCAGGGGGCGCGGGGCAATGAGCAGTTCTTC; CDR3: CASSSQGARGNEQFF
V: TRBV5-1; D: -; J: TRBJ1-6; size: -; DNA: TGCGCCAGCAGCTTGGCCAGCTCCTATAATTCACCCCTCCACTTT; CDR3: CASSLASSYNSPLHF
V: TRBV20-1; D: -; J: TRBJ2-1; size: -; DNA: TGCAGTGCTAGGGGGGCCAATGAGCAGTTCTTC; CDR3: CSARGANEQFF
V: TRBV28; D: TRBD1; J: TRBJ2-1; size: once; DNA: TGTGCCAGCAGTACATACGACAGGGGGCATAACAATGAGCAGTTCTTC; CDR3: CASSTYDRGHNNEQFF
V: TRBV7-6; D: -; J: TRBJ2-6; size: -; DNA: TGTGCCAGCAGCTACGCCTTGAGCTCTGGGGCCAACGTCCTGACTTTC; CDR3: CASSYALSSGANVLTF
V: TRBV10-2; D: -; J: TRBJ1-5; size: -; DNA: TGCGCCAGCAGTGAGGATGCCCAAGCCCCAAGCGGGAATCAGCCCCAGCATTTT; CDR3: CASSEDAQAPSGNQPQHF
V: TRBV7-8; D: -; J: TRBJ1-1; size: -; DNA: TGTGCCAGCAGCTTATTGGGTGAAGCTTTCTTT; CDR3: CASSLLGEAFF
V: TRBV18; D: -; J: TRBJ2-7; size: -; DNA: TGTGCCAGCTCACCAGGAGAAAGAGAAGTCTACGAGCAGTACTTC; CDR3: CASSPGEREVYEQYF
V: TRBV7-6; D: -; J: TRBJ1-2; size: -; DNA: TGTGCCAGCAGCTTAGCATGGTCACGTCGCTATGGCTACACCTTC; CDR3: CASSLAWSRRYGYTF
V: TRBV28; D: TRBD1; J: TRBJ2-1; size: -; DNA: TGTGCCAGCAGTTGGTCAGGGGGCCCTCGCATCGAGCAGTTCTTC; CDR3: CASSWSGGPRIEQFF
V: TRBV7-2; D: TRBD1; J: TRBJ1-4; size: -; DNA: TGTGCCAGCAGCTTAGCAGGGGGCGTGGTAAACCTGTTTTTT; CDR3: CASSLAGGVVNLFF
V: TRBV2; D: -; J: TRBJ2-1; size: -; DNA: TGTGCCAGCAGTGAAGACGGGCCCCGAGCGTTCTTC; CDR3: CASSEDGPRAFF
V: TRBV7-2; D: -; J: TRBJ2-7; size: -; DNA: TGTGCCAGCAGCTTAAGGGGAGGCGAGCAGTACTTC; CDR3: CASSLRGGEQYF
V: TRBV6-6; D: -; J: TRBJ1-1; size: -; DNA: TGTGCCAGCAGTTACTCACAGGAGTATAATGAAGCTTTCTTT; CDR3: CASSYSQEYNEAFF
V: TRBV30; D: -; J: TRBJ1-4; size: -; DNA: TGTGCCTGGAGGCTCAGGTGTGAAAAACTGTTTTTT; CDR3: CAWRLRCEKLFF
V: TRBV15; D: -; J: TRBJ1-2; size: -; DNA: TGTGCCACCAGCAGATCATCGGCGGGGGGTGGCTACACCTTC; CDR3: CATSRSSAGGGYTF